This is a list of T cell receptor beta chains from one sample in a study of T cells in localized non-small cell lung cancer. Sequenced by immunoSEQ multiplex PCR; TCRdb stores in-frame clones only, minus some. This sample has 39,000 or so clones; roughly 83% occur once, and the top ten carry around 7.9%. This specimen was PBMCs, taken before any cancer treatment. The receptor source for this set is a man between 40 and 70 years old with stage II lung adenocarcinoma. Both conserved end residues are part of each CDR3. The order of the fields is J gene, V gene, clone size, D gene, CDR3 protein, CDR3 DNA. The D gene is left open where the match is weak. Size is stated for part of the rows, as once, few or many counts, or as a class when the clone is expanded.

>TRBJ2-3|TRBV10-3|few|TRBD2
CAISGTSGSTDTQYF
TGTGCCATCAGCGGGACTAGCGGTAGCACAGATACGCAGTATTTT
>TRBJ2-7|TRBV6-6|.|TRBD2
CASRPTSDRSYEQYF
TGTGCCAGCAGACCAACTAGCGATCGCTCCTACGAGCAGTACTTC
>TRBJ2-3|TRBV5-4|.|TRBD1
CASSSHDRAAARFTDTQYF
TGTGCCAGCAGCTCCCACGACAGGGCGGCAGCCCGTTTCACAGATACGCAGTATTTT
>TRBJ1-5|TRBV5-1|.|TRBD1
CASSLEQGSQPQHF
TGCGCCAGCAGCTTGGAACAGGGGAGCCAGCCCCAGCATTTT
>TRBJ2-5|TRBV5-8|.|TRBD1
CASSTGTGGSETQYF
TGTGCCAGCAGCACCGGGACAGGGGGCTCTGAGACCCAGTACTTC
>TRBJ2-1|TRBV19|.|TRBD2
CASSIVGSGRFNEQFF
TGTGCCAGTAGTATAGTTGGTAGCGGGAGGTTCAATGAGCAGTTCTTC
>TRBJ2-7|TRBV6-5|few|.
CASSFGSSYEQYF
TGTGCCAGCAGTTTTGGCAGCTCCTACGAGCAGTACTTC
>TRBJ2-7|TRBV4-2|.|.
CASSQEKTNYYEQYF
TGTGCCAGCAGCCAAGAGAAGACCAATTACTACGAGCAGTACTTC
>TRBJ1-5|TRBV2|.|.
CASSYEGFNQPQHF
TGTGCCAGCAGTTACGAGGGGTTCAATCAGCCCCAGCATTTT
>TRBJ2-3|TRBV2|few|.
CASSEARTDTQYF
TGTGCCAGCAGTGAGGCACGCACAGATACGCAGTATTTT
>TRBJ2-7|TRBV6-1|.|.
CASTLDYSGAYEQYF
TGTGCCAGCACCTTAGACTACTCGGGGGCCTACGAGCAGTACTTC
>TRBJ2-2|TRBV23-1|.|TRBD1
CASSQSWTGGTGELFF
TGCGCCAGCAGTCAATCCTGGACAGGCGGCACCGGGGAGCTGTTTTTT
>TRBJ2-3|TRBV6-5|.|.
CASSYPRGSTDTQYF
TGTGCCAGCAGTTATCCCCGAGGTAGCACAGATACGCAGTATTTT
>TRBJ2-7|TRBV7-8|.|.
CASSQWDGYEQYF
TGTGCCAGCAGCCAGTGGGACGGATACGAGCAGTACTTC
>TRBJ1-1|TRBV7-8|once|.
CASSLGEEERNFF
TGTGCCAGCAGCTTAGGGGAAGAAGAGAGAAACTTCTTT
>TRBJ1-2|TRBV6-1|.|.
CASSEGTPSVYGYTF
TGTGCCAGCAGTGAGGGGACACCTTCCGTTTATGGCTACACCTTC
>TRBJ2-1|TRBV6-6|.|TRBD1
CASSYVAGGHNEQFF
TGTGCCAGCAGTTACGTTGCAGGGGGCCACAATGAGCAGTTCTTC
>TRBJ2-3|TRBV6-5|.|.
CASRTRGAGTDTQYF
TGTGCCAGCAGAACCCGGGGGGCCGGCACAGATACGCAGTATTTT
>TRBJ1-5|TRBV27|few|.
CASSLTSGSQPQHF
TGTGCCAGCAGTCTCACATCGGGTTCCCAGCCCCAGCATTTT
>TRBJ2-7|TRBV11-2|.|.
CASSLASVYEQYF
TGTGCCAGCAGCTTAGCTAGCGTCTACGAGCAGTACTTC
>TRBJ1-3|TRBV28|medium-sized|.
CASTPPRWTTGNTIYF
TGTGCCAGCACCCCACCCCGGTGGACTACTGGAAACACCATATATTTT
>TRBJ1-6|TRBV30|.|.
CAWSARTAPDSPLHF
TGTGCCTGGAGCGCCCGGACAGCCCCAGATTCACCCCTCCACTTT
>TRBJ1-5|TRBV27|.|.
CASSFEGMNNQPQHF
TGTGCCAGCAGTTTCGAGGGGATGAACAATCAGCCCCAGCATTTT
>TRBJ2-7|TRBV19|.|.
CASSIVGSKNEQYF
TGTGCCAGTAGTATCGTCGGGAGTAAGAACGAGCAGTACTTC
>TRBJ2-3|TRBV9|.|TRBD2
CASSVTSGHTDTQYF
TGTGCCAGCAGCGTAACTAGCGGGCACACAGATACGCAGTATTTT
>TRBJ2-7|TRBV28|.|.
CASSLQGPEQYF
TGTGCCAGCAGTTTACAAGGCCCCGAGCAGTACTTC
>TRBJ2-5|TRBV14|.|.
CASSHPSLPQYF
TGTGCCAGCAGCCACCCGTCCCTTCCCCAGTACTTC
>TRBJ2-7|TRBV27|.|.
CASSSSQDYPYEQYF
TGTGCCAGCAGTTCCTCCCAGGACTATCCCTACGAGCAGTACTTC
>TRBJ1-1|TRBV6-1|.|.
CASSHGGRTEAFF
TGTGCCAGCAGCCATGGAGGGAGGACTGAAGCTTTCTTT
>TRBJ1-1|TRBV7-2|.|TRBD1
CASTTTGRWTEAFF
TGTGCCAGCACCACGACAGGGCGATGGACTGAAGCTTTCTTT
>TRBJ1-1|TRBV6-1|.|.
CASSEAKGGAGSSTEAFF
TGTGCCAGCAGTGAAGCGAAGGGGGGCGCGGGTTCTTCCACTGAAGCTTTCTTT
>TRBJ2-2|TRBV5-1|.|TRBD2
CASSWTVSGGTGELFF
TGCGCCAGCAGCTGGACCGTTAGCGGGGGGACCGGGGAGCTGTTTTTT
>TRBJ2-7|TRBV13|.|.
CASSREVEQYF
TGTGCCAGCAGCCGAGAAGTCGAGCAGTACTTC
>TRBJ1-5|TRBV19|.|TRBD1
CASSSGQVYQPQHF
TGTGCCAGTAGTTCCGGACAGGTCTATCAGCCCCAGCATTTT
>TRBJ2-2|TRBV6-4|few|TRBD2
CASSPGTSGDTNTGELFF
TGTGCCAGCAGCCCCGGGACTAGCGGAGACACGAACACCGGGGAGCTGTTTTTT
>TRBJ1-2|TRBV29-1|.|.
CSVEDSAGGYTF
TGCAGCGTTGAAGATAGTGCAGGAGGCTACACCTTC
>TRBJ1-1|TRBV5-1|.|.
CASSLGILNTEAFF
TGCGCCAGCAGCTTGGGGATCTTGAACACTGAAGCTTTCTTT
>TRBJ2-5|TRBV4-2|.|TRBD2
CASSQSSGSKETQYF
TGTGCCAGCAGCCAATCCAGCGGGAGTAAAGAGACCCAGTACTTC
>TRBJ1-5|TRBV9|.|TRBD1
CASSVPSDRGLSQPQHF
TGTGCCAGCAGCGTTCCCTCGGACAGGGGGCTTAGTCAGCCCCAGCATTTT
>TRBJ2-3|TRBV7-9|.|.
CASSVGLNTQYF
TGTGCCAGCAGCGTGGGGTTAAATACGCAGTATTTT
>TRBJ1-5|TRBV28|.|.
CASSLSPDQPQHF
TGTGCCAGCAGTTTAAGCCCAGATCAGCCCCAGCATTTT
>TRBJ2-7|TRBV7-9|.|TRBD1
CASSLAGQGVF
TGTGCCAGCAGCTTAGCGGGACAGGGGGTTTTC
>TRBJ2-7|TRBV28|.|.
CASSGPLTSYEQYF
TGTGCCAGCAGTGGACCCCTTACCTCCTACGAGCAGTACTTC
>TRBJ2-5|TRBV25-1|few|.
CASSGTFQETQYF
TGTGCCAGCAGTGGGACTTTCCAAGAGACCCAGTACTTC
>TRBJ2-7|TRBV19|.|.
CASSTDTRDRVYF
TGTGCCAGTAGTACCGACACGCGGGACCGAGTGTACTTC
>TRBJ2-7|TRBV5-6|.|.
CASSQLRQVPYEQYF
TGTGCCAGCAGCCAACTCAGACAGGTTCCCTACGAGCAGTACTTC
>TRBJ1-6|TRBV5-1|.|TRBD1
CASSLAGAGTGGSPLHF
TGCGCCAGCAGCTTGGCCGGCGCGGGGACAGGTGGTTCACCCCTCCACTTT